The rows below give T cell receptor beta chains drawn from one sample of a study of T-cell memory formation after mild COVID-19. TCRdb reanalysed the 5' RACE reads using MiXCR and keeps one entry per CDR3 protein. Found here are under 550,000 distinct CDR3 sequences, about 20% of them singletons; the top ten hold about 22%. The specimen sequenced was PBMCs or a T cell subset sorted from them (not recorded which). These TCRs come from a young man who had mild COVID-19 (a few samples of this study predate the infection). Cell type and time point are not known. CDR3s include the opening cysteine and the closing phenylalanine or tryptophan. Each record gives: clone size, V gene, J gene, D gene, CDR3 protein, CDR3 DNA. The D gene is left open where the match is weak. Expanded clones get a size class; other rows say once, few or many, or leave the size out.

many	TRBV3-1	TRBJ2-3	TRBD2	CASSPSGGPTDTQYF	TGTGCCAGCAGCCCTAGCGGGGGTCCCACAGATACGCAGTATTTT
NA	TRBV6-1	TRBJ1-1	NA	CASSDGGDTEAFF	TGTGCCAGCAGTGACGGGGGGGACACTGAAGCTTTCTTT
NA	TRBV18	TRBJ2-3	NA	CASSPGVPTDTQYF	TGTGCCAGCTCACCCGGGGTCCCCACAGATACGCAGTATTTT
NA	TRBV6-5	TRBJ2-2	TRBD1	CASSYAGTGVTGELFF	TGTGCCAGCAGTTACGCTGGGACAGGGGTCACCGGGGAGCTGTTTTTT
NA	TRBV15	TRBJ1-5	TRBD1	CATSIPGQGNQPQHF	TGTGCCACCAGCATACCGGGACAGGGGAACCAGCCCCAGCATTTT
NA	TRBV10-2	TRBJ2-3	NA	CASSPIGSTDTQYF	TGCGCCAGCAGTCCCATCGGGAGCACAGATACGCAGTATTTT
many	TRBV6-6	TRBJ2-1	TRBD1	CASSPFIYRISGRGSNEQFF	TGTGCCAGCAGCCCCTTTATATATAGGATTTCGGGCAGGGGGTCTAATGAGCAGTTCTTC
NA	TRBV6-5	TRBJ2-4	NA	CASSYSGSKGDVQYF	TGTGCCAGCAGTTACTCAGGGTCCAAGGGGGACGTTCAGTACTTC
NA	TRBV25-1	TRBJ1-4	TRBD1	CASSEQDRGKLFF	TGTGCCAGCAGTGAACAGGACAGGGGAAAACTGTTTTTT
many	TRBV7-2	TRBJ2-3	NA	CASSSSVRADTQYF	TGTGCCAGCAGCTCCTCAGTTAGGGCAGATACGCAGTATTTT
few	TRBV10-3	TRBJ2-1	NA	CAISEAGRDNEQFF	TGTGCCATCAGTGAGGCAGGGCGAGACAATGAGCAGTTCTTC
few	TRBV23-1	TRBJ1-4	TRBD1	CASSAGTGTETNEKLFF	TGCGCCAGCAGTGCCGGGACAGGGACGGAAACTAATGAAAAACTGTTTTTT
NA	TRBV4-3	TRBJ2-1	TRBD1	CASSQDRSRTGDVGDSQFF	TGCGCCAGCAGCCAAGATCGCTCTCGGACAGGGGACGTCGGCGATTCCCAGTTCTTC
many	TRBV5-1	TRBJ2-3	NA	CASSLELSGGRGDTQYF	TGCGCCAGCAGCTTGGAGTTATCGGGGGGCCGTGGAGATACGCAGTATTTT
NA	TRBV11-1	TRBJ2-5	NA	CASSLGGQRGETQYF	TGTGCCAGCAGCTTGGGAGGACAGCGGGGAGAGACCCAGTACTTC
few	TRBV12-5	TRBJ1-2	NA	CASGLSGSFYGYTF	TGTGCTAGTGGTTTATCCGGCAGCTTCTATGGCTACACCTTC
NA	TRBV7-2	TRBJ1-1	TRBD1	CASSLRQGSNAEAFF	TGTGCCAGCAGTTTGAGACAGGGATCAAACGCTGAAGCTTTCTTT
few	TRBV29-1	TRBJ1-2	NA	CSVEGDTDGYTF	TGCAGCGTTGAGGGGGACACCGATGGCTACACCTTC
few	TRBV7-9	TRBJ2-5	TRBD2	CASSSPVGRLAGPNQETQYF	TGTGCCAGCAGCTCACCCGTCGGGAGACTAGCGGGGCCTAACCAAGAGACCCAGTACTTC
NA	TRBV12-3/TRBV12-4	TRBJ1-2	TRBD1	CASSLIQGAGGYTF	TGTGCCAGCAGTCTTATACAGGGGGCAGGCGGCTACACCTTC
few	TRBV28	TRBJ1-5	NA	CASSLGGYSNQPQHF	TGTGCCAGCAGTTTAGGGGGTTATAGCAATCAGCCCCAGCATTTT
NA	TRBV7-9	TRBJ2-3	NA	CASSLERVRTDTQYF	TGTGCCAGCAGCTTAGAGCGGGTTCGCACAGATACGCAGTATTTT
NA	TRBV29-1	TRBJ2-5	NA	CSVVRVMSETQYF	TGCAGCGTTGTTAGGGTTATGAGCGAGACCCAGTACTTC
NA	TRBV20-1	TRBJ2-3	TRBD2	CSADGLAAITRTDTQYF	TGCAGTGCAGACGGACTAGCGGCGATTACCCGCACAGATACGCAGTATTTT
few	TRBV5-1	TRBJ2-3	TRBD2	CASSLGPSSGGADTQYF	TGCGCCAGCAGCTTGGGCCCCTCTAGCGGGGGGGCAGATACGCAGTATTTT
few	TRBV9	TRBJ1-4	NA	CASSRASNEKLFF	TGTGCCAGCAGTCGGGCGTCTAATGAAAAACTGTTTTTT
NA	TRBV9	TRBJ2-1	TRBD2	CASSADPSGGAGEQFF	TGTGCCAGCAGCGCCGACCCCAGCGGGGGGGCCGGTGAGCAGTTCTTC